This TCR beta chain was identified in a study of OX40 agonist ivuxolimab in advanced cancers. Study information: Age averaged about 66 years (range roughly 20 to 90), and more than 80% were male. Findings and limits, study-wide: Partial responders treated at 0.1-3.0 mg/kg exhibited clonal expansion among the lowest measured. Undetermined was the antigen specificity of the expanded peripheral T cells.

Germline V lookup: CDR1 SEHNR, CDR2 FQNEAQ (reference sequence). V was cut by 5 bases and J by 2 bases, with 13 bases left in between. The CDR3 extends over 14 amino acids. This clone showed up just once. The antigen is undetermined. Assay: immunoSEQ multiplex PCR; the TCRdb copy retains only in-frame clones and omits some. The table includes about 73,000 clones, 75% to 95% detected once. The clonotype originates from an adult with an advanced solid tumor such as melanoma, head and neck, liver or kidney cancer. The chain combines TRBV7-9 with TRBJ2-7; D possibly corresponds to TRBD2 (6 bases). The source material was CD4+ or CD8+ T cells sorted from blood, sampled in a trial of the OX40 agonist ivuxolimab. The CDR3 protein is CASSEGGGPYEQYF. CDR3 coding DNA: TGTGCCAGCAGCGAGGGAGGCGGGCCCTACGAGCAGTACTTC. Full variable domain (remainder filled in from reference TRBV7-9 and TRBJ2-7): DTGVSQNPRHKITKRGQNVTFRCDPISEHNRLYWYRQTLGQGPEFLTYFQNEAQLEKSRLLSDRFSAERPKGSFSTLEIQRTEQGDSAMYLCASSEGGGPYEQYFGPGTRLTVT.